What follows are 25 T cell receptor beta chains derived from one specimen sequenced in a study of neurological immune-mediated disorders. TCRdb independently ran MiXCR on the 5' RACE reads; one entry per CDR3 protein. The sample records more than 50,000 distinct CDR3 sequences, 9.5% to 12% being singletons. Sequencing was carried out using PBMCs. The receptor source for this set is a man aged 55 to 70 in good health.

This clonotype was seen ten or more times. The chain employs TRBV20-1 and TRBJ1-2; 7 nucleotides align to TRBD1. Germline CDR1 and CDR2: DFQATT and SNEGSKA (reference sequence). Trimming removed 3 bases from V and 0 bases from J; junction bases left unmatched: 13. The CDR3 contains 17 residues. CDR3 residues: CSASDPTRQGANYGYTF. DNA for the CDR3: TGCAGTGCTAGTGATCCAACTCGACAGGGTGCTAACTATGGCTACACCTTC.

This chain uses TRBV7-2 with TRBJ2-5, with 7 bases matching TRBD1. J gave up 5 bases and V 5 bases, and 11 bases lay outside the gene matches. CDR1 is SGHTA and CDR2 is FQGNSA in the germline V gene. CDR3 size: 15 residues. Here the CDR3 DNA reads TGTGCCAGCAGCCTGGACAGGTTGGATAAGGAGACCCAGTACTTC. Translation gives CASSLDRLDKETQYF.

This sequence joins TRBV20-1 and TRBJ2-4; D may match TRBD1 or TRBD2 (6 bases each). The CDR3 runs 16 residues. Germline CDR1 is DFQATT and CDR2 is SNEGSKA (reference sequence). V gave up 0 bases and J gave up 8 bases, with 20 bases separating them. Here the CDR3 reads CSARELAAGGEDIQYF. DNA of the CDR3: TGCAGTGCTAGAGAGCTCGCGGCCGGGGGCGAGGACATTCAGTACTTC.

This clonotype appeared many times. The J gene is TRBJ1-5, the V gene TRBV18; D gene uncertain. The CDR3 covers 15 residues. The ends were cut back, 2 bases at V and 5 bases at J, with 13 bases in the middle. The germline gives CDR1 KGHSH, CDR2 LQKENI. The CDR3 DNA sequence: TGTGCCAGCTCACCAAAAAGGGCAGAGGATCAGCCCCAGCATTTT. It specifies CASSPKRAEDQPQHF.

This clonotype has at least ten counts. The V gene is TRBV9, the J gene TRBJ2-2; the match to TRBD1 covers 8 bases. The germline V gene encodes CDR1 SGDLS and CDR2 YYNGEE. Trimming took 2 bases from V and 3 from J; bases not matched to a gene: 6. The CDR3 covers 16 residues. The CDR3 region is CASSVEQGAYTGELFF. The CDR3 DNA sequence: TGTGCCAGCAGCGTGGAGCAGGGGGCTTACACCGGGGAGCTGTTTTTT.

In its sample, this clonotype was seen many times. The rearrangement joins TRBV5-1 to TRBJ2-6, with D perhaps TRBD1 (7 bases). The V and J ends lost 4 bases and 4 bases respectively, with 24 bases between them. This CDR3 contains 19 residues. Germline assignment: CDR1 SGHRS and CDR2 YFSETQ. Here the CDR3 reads CASSPGGRGGATGANVLTF. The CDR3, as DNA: TGCGCCAGCAGCCCTGGGGGGCGAGGGGGCGCAACGGGGGCCAACGTCCTGACTTTC.

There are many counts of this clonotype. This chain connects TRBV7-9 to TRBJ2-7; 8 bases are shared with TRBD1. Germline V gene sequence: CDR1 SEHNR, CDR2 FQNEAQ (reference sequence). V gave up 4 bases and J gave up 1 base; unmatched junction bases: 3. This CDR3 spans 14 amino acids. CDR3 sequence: CASSSRTGSYEQYF. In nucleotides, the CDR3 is TGTGCCAGCAGCTCTCGGACAGGGTCCTACGAGCAGTACTTC.

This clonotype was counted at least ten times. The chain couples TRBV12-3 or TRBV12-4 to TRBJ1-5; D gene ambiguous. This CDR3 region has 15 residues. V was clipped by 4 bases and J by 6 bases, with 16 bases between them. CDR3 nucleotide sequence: TGTGCCAGCAGTTCCAATGTTGGGGTTGGTCAGCCCCAGCATTTT. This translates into CASSSNVGVGQPQHF.

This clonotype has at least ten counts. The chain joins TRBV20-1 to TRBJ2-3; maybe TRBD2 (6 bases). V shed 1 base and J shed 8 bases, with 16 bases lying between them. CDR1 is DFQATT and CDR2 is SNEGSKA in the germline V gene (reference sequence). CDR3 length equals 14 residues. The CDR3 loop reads CSARVSLASGTQYF. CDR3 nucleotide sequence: TGCAGTGCTAGAGTGTCCCTAGCGTCTGGTACGCAGTATTTT.

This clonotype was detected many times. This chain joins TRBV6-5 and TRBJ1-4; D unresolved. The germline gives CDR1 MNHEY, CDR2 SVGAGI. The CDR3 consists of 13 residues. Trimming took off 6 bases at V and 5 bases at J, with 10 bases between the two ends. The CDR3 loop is CASSGQLNEKLFF. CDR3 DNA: TGTGCCAGCAGCGGGCAGTTAAATGAAAAACTGTTTTTT.

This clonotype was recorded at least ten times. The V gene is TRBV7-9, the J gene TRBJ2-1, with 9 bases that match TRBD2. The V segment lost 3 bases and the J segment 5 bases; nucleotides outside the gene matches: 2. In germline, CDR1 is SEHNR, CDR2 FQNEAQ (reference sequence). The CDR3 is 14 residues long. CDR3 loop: CASSFKRGDNEQFF. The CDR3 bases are TGTGCCAGCAGCTTTAAGCGGGGGGACAATGAGCAGTTCTTC.

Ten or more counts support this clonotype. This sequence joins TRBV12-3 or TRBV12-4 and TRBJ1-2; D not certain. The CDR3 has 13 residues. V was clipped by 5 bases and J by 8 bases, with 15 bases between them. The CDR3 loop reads CASSPRRSLGYTF. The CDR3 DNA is TGTGCCAGCAGTCCCCGACGGAGCTTAGGCTACACCTTC.

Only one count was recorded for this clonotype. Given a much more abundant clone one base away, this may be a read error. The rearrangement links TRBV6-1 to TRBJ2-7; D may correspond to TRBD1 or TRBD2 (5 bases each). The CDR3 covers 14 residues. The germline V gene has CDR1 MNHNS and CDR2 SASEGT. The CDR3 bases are TGTGCCAGCAGCTCCGGGACGAGGATAAACGACCAGTACTTC. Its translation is CASSSGTRINDQYF.

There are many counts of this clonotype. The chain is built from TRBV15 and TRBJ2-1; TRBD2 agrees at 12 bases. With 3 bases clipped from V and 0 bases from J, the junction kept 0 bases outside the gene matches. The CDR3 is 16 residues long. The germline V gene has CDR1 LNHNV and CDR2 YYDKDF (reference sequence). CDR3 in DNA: TGTGCCACCAGCAGGACTAGCGGGGGCTCCTACAATGAGCAGTTCTTC. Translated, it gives CATSRTSGGSYNEQFF.

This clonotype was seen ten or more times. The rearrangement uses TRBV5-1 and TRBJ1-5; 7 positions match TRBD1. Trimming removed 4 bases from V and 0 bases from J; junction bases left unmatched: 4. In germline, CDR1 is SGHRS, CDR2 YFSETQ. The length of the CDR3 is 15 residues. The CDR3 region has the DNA TGCGCCAGCAGCACCACAGGGGATAGCAATCAGCCCCAGCATTTT. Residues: CASSTTGDSNQPQHF. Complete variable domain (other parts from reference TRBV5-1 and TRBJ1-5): KAGVTQTPRYLIKTRGQQVTLSCSPISGHRSVSWYQQTPGQGLQFLFEYFSETQRNKGNFPGRFSGRQFSNSRSEMNVSTLELGDSALYLCASSTTGDSNQPQHFGDGTRLSIL.

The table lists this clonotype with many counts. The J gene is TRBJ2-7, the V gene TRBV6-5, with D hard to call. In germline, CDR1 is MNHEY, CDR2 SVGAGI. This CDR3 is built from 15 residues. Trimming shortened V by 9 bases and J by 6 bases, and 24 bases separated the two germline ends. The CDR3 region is CASSGGRVPGAEQYF. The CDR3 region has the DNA TGTGCCAGTTCCGGCGGCCGGGTCCCGGGCGCCGAGCAGTACTTC.

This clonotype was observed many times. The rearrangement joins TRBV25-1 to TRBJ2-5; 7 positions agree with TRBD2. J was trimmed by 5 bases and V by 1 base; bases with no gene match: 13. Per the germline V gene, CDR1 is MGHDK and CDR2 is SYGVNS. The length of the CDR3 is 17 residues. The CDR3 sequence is CASSESWRGKTRETQYF. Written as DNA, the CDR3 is TGTGCCAGCAGTGAATCTTGGCGGGGGAAAACCAGGGAGACCCAGTACTTC.

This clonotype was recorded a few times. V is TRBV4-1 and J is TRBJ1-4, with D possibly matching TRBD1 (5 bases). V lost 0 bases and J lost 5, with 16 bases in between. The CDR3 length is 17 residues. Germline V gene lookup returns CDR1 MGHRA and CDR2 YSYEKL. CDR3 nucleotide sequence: TGCGCCAGCAGCCAAGAGGATCTGGGGACGATGAATGAAAAACTGTTTTTT. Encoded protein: CASSQEDLGTMNEKLFF.

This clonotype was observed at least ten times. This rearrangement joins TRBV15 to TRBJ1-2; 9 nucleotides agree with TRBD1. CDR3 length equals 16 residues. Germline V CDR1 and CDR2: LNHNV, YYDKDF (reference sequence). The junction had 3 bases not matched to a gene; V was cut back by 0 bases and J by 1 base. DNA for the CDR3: TGTGCCACCAGCAGAGAACAGGGGGCGTTTAACTATGGCTACACCTTC. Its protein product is CATSREQGAFNYGYTF.

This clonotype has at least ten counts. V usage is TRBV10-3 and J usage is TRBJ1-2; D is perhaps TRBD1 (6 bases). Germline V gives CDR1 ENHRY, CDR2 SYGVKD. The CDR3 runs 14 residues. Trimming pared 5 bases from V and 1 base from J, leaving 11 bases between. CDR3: CAISWDILNYGYTF. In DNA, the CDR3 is TGTGCCATCAGTTGGGACATTCTTAACTATGGCTACACCTTC.

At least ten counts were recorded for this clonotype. CDR3 sequence reads: CASSLTGGAEGYTF. The CDR3 nucleotides read TGTGCCAGCAGTTTGACAGGGGGCGCAGAGGGCTACACCTTC. The chain is built from TRBV12-3 or TRBV12-4 and TRBJ1-2; 10 positions match TRBD1. CDR3 size: 14 residues. Trimming took 3 bases from V and 8 from J; bases not matched to a gene: 6.

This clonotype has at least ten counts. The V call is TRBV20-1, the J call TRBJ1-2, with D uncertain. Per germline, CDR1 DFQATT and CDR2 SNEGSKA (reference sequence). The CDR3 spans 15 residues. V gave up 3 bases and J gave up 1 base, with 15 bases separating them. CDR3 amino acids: CSASPPGKLNYGYTF. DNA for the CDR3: TGCAGTGCTAGCCCCCCCGGGAAGCTTAACTATGGCTACACCTTC.

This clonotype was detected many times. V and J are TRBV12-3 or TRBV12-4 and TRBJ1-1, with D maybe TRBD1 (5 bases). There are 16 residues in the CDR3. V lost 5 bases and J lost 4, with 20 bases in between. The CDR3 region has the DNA TGTGCCAGCAGTCCCCAGGGCGGGGGAACAGTCACTGAAGCTTTCTTT. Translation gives CASSPQGGGTVTEAFF.

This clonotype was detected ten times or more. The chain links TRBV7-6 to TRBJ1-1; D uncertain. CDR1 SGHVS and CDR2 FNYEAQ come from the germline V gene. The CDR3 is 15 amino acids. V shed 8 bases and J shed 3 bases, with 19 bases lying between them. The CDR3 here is CASSQTRGSDTEAFF. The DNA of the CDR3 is TGTGCCAGCTCCCAAACCCGGGGTTCGGACACTGAAGCTTTCTTT.

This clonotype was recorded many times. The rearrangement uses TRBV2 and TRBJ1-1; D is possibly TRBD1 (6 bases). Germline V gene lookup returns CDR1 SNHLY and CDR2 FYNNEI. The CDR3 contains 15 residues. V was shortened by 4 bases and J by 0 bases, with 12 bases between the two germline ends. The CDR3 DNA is TGTGCCAGCAGTGGTACAGGGCCCATGAACACTGAAGCTTTCTTT. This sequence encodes CASSGTGPMNTEAFF.